These 25 T cell receptor beta chains came from one sample sequenced in a study of blood T cell repertoires in COVID-19 (dated by TCRdb to 2020 to 2021). Library prep was done by the immunoSEQ multiplex PCR assay. In TCRdb, the immuneACCESS table is reduced to in-frame sequences with V and J assigned. These tables do not hold every clone; where another copy was compared, an unresolved V gene accounts for under half, and the others remain unexplained. For this sample the table gives a few hundred thousand clones, of which approximately 90% were detected only once. Around 0.84% of the sample rests with the top ten. Sequenced: peripheral blood. These receptors were taken from a man younger than 45 with acute or convalescent COVID-19.

This chain connects TRBV7-3 to TRBJ2-3; 7 bases align to TRBD2. J lost 4 bases, V lost 3 bases, and 7 bases had no gene match. The V gene's germline CDR1 is SGHTA and CDR2 FQGTGA. The CDR3 has 15 amino acids. The CDR3, as DNA: TGTGCCAGCAGCTTTAAGGGCGGGAGCGCAGATACGCAGTATTTT. Residues: CASSFKGGSADTQYF. Supplemented by reference TRBV7-3 and TRBJ2-3, the full variable domain reads GAGVSQTPSNKVTEKGKYVELRCDPISGHTALYWYRQSLGQGPEFLIYFQGTGAADDSGLPNDRFFAVRPEGSVSTLKIQRTERGDSAVYLCASSFKGGSADTQYFGPGTRLTVL.

The chain is built from TRBV11-2 and TRBJ2-4; 7 bases agree with TRBD2. The CDR3 extends over 14 amino acids. Losses at the gene ends were 4 bases for V and 6 bases for J; bases not matched to a gene: 6. Germline V lookup: CDR1 SGHAT, CDR2 FQNNGV. The CDR3 sequence is CASSSTGGINIQYF. The CDR3 DNA sequence: TGTGCCAGCAGCTCTACCGGGGGGATAAACATTCAGTACTTC. Based on the CDR3 plus reference TRBV11-2 and TRBJ2-4, the full variable domain is EAGVAQSPRYKIIEKRQSVAFWCNPISGHATLYWYQQILGQGPKLLIQFQNNGVVDDSQLPKDRFSAERLKGVDSTLKIQPAKLEDSAVYLCASSSTGGINIQYFGAGTRLSVL.

For the CDR3, the DNA is TGTGCCAGCAGCTCCGGGTCACGGGTGTCGAACACTGAAGCTTTCTTT. It yields the protein CASSSGSRVSNTEAFF. This chain connects TRBV7-2 to TRBJ1-1; D is ambiguous. Trimming pared 4 bases from V and 1 base from J, leaving 16 bases between. Germline V lookup: CDR1 SGHTA, CDR2 FQGNSA. The length of the CDR3 is 16 residues.

This clone has a single count. As DNA, the CDR3 is TGTGCCATCAGTGAGAGACAGACAACTAATGAAAAACTGTTTTTT. Amino acid sequence: CAISERQTTNEKLFF. The J gene is TRBJ1-4, the V gene TRBV10-3; tentative D call: TRBD1 (5 bases). CDR1 is ENHRY and CDR2 is SYGVKD in the germline V gene. V lost 2 bases to trimming and J lost 0 bases, with 7 bases between them. This CDR3 has 15 residues.

V and J are TRBV9 and TRBJ2-2; 12 bases agree with TRBD1. The CDR3 is 13 residues long. Unmatched junction bases numbered 2, after V lost 8 bases and J lost 6 bases. CDR1 and CDR2 from the germline V gene are SGDLS and YYNGEE. The CDR3 sequence is CASGTGGSGELFF. The CDR3 nucleotides are TGTGCCAGTGGGACAGGGGGCTCCGGGGAGCTGTTTTTT.

This chain links TRBV24-1 with TRBJ2-3, with 10 bases that match TRBD1. This CDR3 has 15 residues. Germline loops: CDR1 KGHDR, CDR2 SFDVKD. With V trimmed by 0 bases and J by 4 bases, 0 bases remained unmatched. DNA of the CDR3: TGTGCCACCAGTGATTTGGGGACAGGGGCAGATACGCAGTATTTT. This codes for CATSDLGTGADTQYF.

This clone showed up just once. The chain is built from TRBV28 and TRBJ1-5, with 9 bases fitting TRBD1. This CDR3 is built from 14 residues. With V trimmed by 7 bases and J by 5 bases, 6 bases remained unmatched. Germline-derived CDR1 and CDR2 are MDHEN and SYDVKM. The CDR3 DNA reads as TGTGCCAGCAAACAGGGGGCGCGGGATCAGCCCCAGCATTTT. Translated, it gives CASKQGARDQPQHF.

V and J are TRBV2 and TRBJ1-1; D gene unclear. Looked up from germline, CDR1 is SNHLY and CDR2 is FYNNEI. The CDR3 contains 14 residues. V was clipped by 8 bases and J by 5 bases, with 18 bases between them. The CDR3 loop reads CASRGGQVYTEAFF. CDR3 sequence (DNA): TGTGCCAGCCGAGGAGGCCAGGTTTATACTGAAGCTTTCTTT.

In its sample, this clone was seen once. The J gene is TRBJ2-5, the V gene TRBV6-5; 9 positions agree with TRBD1. The CDR3 contains 13 residues. The J segment lost 5 bases and the V segment lost 6 bases, leaving 4 bases of the junction unmatched. Germline values: CDR1 MNHEY, CDR2 SVGAGI. The CDR3 reads CASRGQGPETQYF. CDR3 bases: TGTGCCAGCAGGGGACAGGGCCCGGAGACCCAGTACTTC.

This chain connects TRBV4-1 to TRBJ1-2, with a tentative D call TRBD1 (5 bases). CDR3 length equals 15 residues. Trimming stripped 4 bases from V and 8 bases from J, with 20 bases between. CDR1 is MGHRA and CDR2 is YSYEKL in the germline V gene. CDR3 in amino acids: CASSPPGTLRGGYTF. As DNA, the CDR3 is TGCGCCAGCAGCCCTCCCGGGACTCTGAGGGGCGGCTACACCTTC.

The chain is built from TRBV20-1 and TRBJ1-5, with D uncertain. The V and J ends lost 3 bases and 7 bases respectively, with 7 bases between them. Germline lookup yields CDR1 DFQATT and CDR2 SNEGSKA (reference sequence). This CDR3 has 11 residues. The CDR3 sequence: CSARAGQPQHF. CDR3 DNA sequence: TGCAGTGCTAGGGCCGGGCAGCCCCAGCATTTT.

This rearrangement joins TRBV4-1 to TRBJ2-2; TRBD2 aligns across 11 bases. This CDR3 contains 18 residues. V was clipped by 4 bases and J by 2 bases; unmatched bases: 9. From germline, CDR1 is MGHRA and CDR2 YSYEKL. CDR3 amino acids: CASSLFPGLAANTGELFF. DNA for the CDR3: TGCGCCAGCAGCCTTTTTCCGGGACTAGCGGCAAACACCGGGGAGCTGTTTTTT.

This chain links TRBV6-5 with TRBJ2-3, with D possibly being TRBD1 (5 bases). From germline, CDR1 is MNHEY and CDR2 SVGAGI. The CDR3 length is 16 residues. The ends were cut back, 4 bases at V and 2 bases at J, with 16 bases in the middle. The CDR3 sequence is CASSFRQHPDTDTQYF. The CDR3 bases are TGTGCCAGCAGTTTCAGACAGCACCCTGACACAGATACGCAGTATTTT.

This clone was counted once. Other DNA sequences in the sample encode the same CDR3. The chain links TRBV3-1 (or the pseudogene TRBV3-2) to TRBJ1-3; D uncertain. This CDR3 is 14 amino acids long. The V gene's germline CDR1 is LGHDT and CDR2 YNNKEL (reference sequence). Trimming took off 1 base at V and 1 base at J, with 5 bases between the two ends. The CDR3 reads CASSQAGSGNTIYF. CDR3 coding DNA: TGTGCCAGCAGCCAAGCCGGGTCTGGAAACACCATATATTTT.

The chain employs TRBV30 and TRBJ2-7; perhaps TRBD1 as D (6 bases). Germline V gene sequence: CDR1 GTSNPN, CDR2 SVGIG (reference sequence). The CDR3 consists of 13 residues. Between the trimmed V and J ends, which lost 1 base and 4 bases, there was a span of 11 bases. As DNA, the CDR3 is TGTGCCTGGAGTGGGACAGTTGGATACGAGCAGTACTTC. Its translation: CAWSGTVGYEQYF.

The genes are TRBV5-1 and TRBJ1-6; D is ambiguous. Between the trimmed V and J ends, which lost 4 bases and 7 bases, there was a span of 9 bases. The CDR3 consists of 13 residues. From germline, CDR1 is SGHRS and CDR2 YFSETQ. The CDR3 reads CASSLERNSPLHF. DNA of the CDR3: TGCGCCAGCAGCCTGGAGCGGAATTCACCCCTCCACTTT. The full variable domain, in which reference TRBV5-1 and TRBJ1-6 provide the parts outside the CDR3, is KAGVTQTPRYLIKTRGQQVTLSCSPISGHRSVSWYQQTPGQGLQFLFEYFSETQRNKGNFPGRFSGRQFSNSRSEMNVSTLELGDSALYLCASSLERNSPLHFGNGTRLTVT.

As to this clone: Distinct nucleotide sequences in the sample also encode this CDR3. This rearrangement joins TRBV28 to TRBJ1-5; TRBD1 is a possible D gene (5 bases). In germline, CDR1 is MDHEN, CDR2 SYDVKM. The CDR3 is 13 residues long. Trimming shortened V by 3 bases and J by 5 bases, and 8 bases separated the two germline ends. The CDR3 coding sequence is TGTGCCAGCAGTTTGACGGGGGATCAGCCCCAGCATTTT. Translated: CASSLTGDQPQHF.

CDR3 DNA: TGTGCCAGCAGTTACTACTCTGGAGACTATGGCTACACCTTC. This sequence encodes CASSYYSGDYGYTF. This chain uses TRBV28 with TRBJ1-2; no definite D call. V lost 4 bases and J lost 3, with 12 bases in between. The germline CDR1 and CDR2 sequences are MDHEN and SYDVKM. CDR3 size: 14 residues.

Here the CDR3 reads CASSQVNRGYGYTF. The CDR3, as DNA: TGTGCCAGCAGCCAAGTCAACAGGGGCTATGGCTACACCTTC. The rearrangement links TRBV3-1 (or the pseudogene TRBV3-2) to TRBJ1-2, with TRBD1 identical over 7 bases. Trimming took 1 base from V and 4 from J; bases not matched to a gene: 3. Germline CDR1 LGHDT, CDR2 YNNKEL (reference sequence). The CDR3 has 14 amino acids.

The chain links TRBV7-2 to TRBJ1-1; D is undetermined. The CDR3 consists of 13 residues. In germline, CDR1 is SGHTA, CDR2 FQGNSA. The V gene lost 1 base and the J gene lost 4 bases, with 7 bases spanning the gap. The CDR3 spells CASSLGGRTEAFF. CDR3 sequence (DNA): TGTGCCAGCAGCTTAGGCGGGCGCACTGAAGCTTTCTTT.

V gene TRBV28 combines with J gene TRBJ2-1; 8 nucleotides line up with TRBD2. From germline, CDR1 is MDHEN and CDR2 SYDVKM. V was clipped by 3 bases and J by 4 bases; unmatched bases: 5. This CDR3 contains 15 residues. CDR3 DNA: TGTGCCAGCAGTTTTAGCGGGACTGGATACAATGAGCAGTTCTTC. Protein product: CASSFSGTGYNEQFF.

The rearrangement joins TRBV2 to TRBJ2-7; D is uncertain. V was shortened by 6 bases and J by 6 bases, with 12 bases between the two germline ends. This CDR3 region has 12 residues. Germline V gives CDR1 SNHLY, CDR2 FYNNEI. For the CDR3, the DNA is TGTGCCAGCAGACCAGAATCATTCGAGCAGTACTTC. Protein sequence: CASRPESFEQYF.

This clone was observed a few times. This CDR3 reads CASSEDTNQPQHF. CDR3 sequence (DNA): TGTGCCAGCAGCGAGGACACGAATCAGCCCCAGCATTTT. The chain employs TRBV5-4 and TRBJ1-5; the D gene is possibly TRBD1 (5 bases). The CDR3 covers 13 residues. With 4 bases removed from V and 4 bases from J, the gap between germline ends came to 9 bases. From germline, CDR1 is SGHNT and CDR2 YYREEE (reference sequence). The entire variable domain, with the rest obtained from reference TRBV5-4 and TRBJ1-5, is as follows: ETGVTQSPTHLIKTRGQQVTLRCSSQSGHNTVSWYQQALGQGPQFIFQYYREEENGRGNFPPRFSGLQFPNYSSELNVNALELDDSALYLCASSEDTNQPQHFGDGTRLSIL.

This sequence joins TRBV11-3 and TRBJ2-7, with D possibly being TRBD2 (5 bases). The CDR3 is made up of 13 amino acids. The germline CDR1 and CDR2 sequences are SGHNT and YENEEA. With 6 bases removed from V and 3 bases from J, the gap between germline ends came to 12 bases. CDR3 nucleotide sequence: TGTGCCAGCAGTCCTAGCAACAACTACGAGCAGTACTTC. It translates to CASSPSNNYEQYF. The complete variable domain, with remaining parts taken from reference TRBV11-3 and TRBJ2-7, reads EAGVVQSPRYKIIEKKQPVAFWCNPISGHNTLYWYLQNLGQGPELLIRYENEEAVDDSQLPKDRFSAERLKGVDSTLKIQPAELGDSAVYLCASSPSNNYEQYFGPGTRLTVT.

The table lists this clone with a few counts. The chain uses TRBV10-1 and TRBJ2-7; D call uncertain. Trimming took 8 bases from V and 5 from J, leaving 19 bases between them. The CDR3 totals 14 residues. Germline CDR1 is WNHNN and CDR2 is SYGVQD (reference sequence). The CDR3 sequence: CASPSSASSDEQYF. The CDR3 region has the DNA TGCGCCAGCCCCAGTTCGGCTAGTTCCGACGAGCAGTACTTC.